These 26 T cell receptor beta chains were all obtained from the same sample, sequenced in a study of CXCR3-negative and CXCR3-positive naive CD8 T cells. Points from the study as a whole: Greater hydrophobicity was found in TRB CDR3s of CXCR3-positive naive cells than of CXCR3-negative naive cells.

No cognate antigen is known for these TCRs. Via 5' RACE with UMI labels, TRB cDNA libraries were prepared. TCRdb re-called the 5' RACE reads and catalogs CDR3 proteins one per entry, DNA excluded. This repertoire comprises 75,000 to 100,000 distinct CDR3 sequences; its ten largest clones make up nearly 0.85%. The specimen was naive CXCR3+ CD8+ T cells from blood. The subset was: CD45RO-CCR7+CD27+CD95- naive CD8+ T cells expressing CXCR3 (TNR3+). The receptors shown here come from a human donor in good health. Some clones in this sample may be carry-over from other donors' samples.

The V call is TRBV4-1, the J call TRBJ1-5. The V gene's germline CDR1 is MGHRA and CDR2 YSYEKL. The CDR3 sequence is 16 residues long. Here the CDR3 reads CASSPHLDPRGQPQHF.

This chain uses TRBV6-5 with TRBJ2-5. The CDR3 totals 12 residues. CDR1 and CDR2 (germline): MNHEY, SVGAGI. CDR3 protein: CASSYSKETQYF.

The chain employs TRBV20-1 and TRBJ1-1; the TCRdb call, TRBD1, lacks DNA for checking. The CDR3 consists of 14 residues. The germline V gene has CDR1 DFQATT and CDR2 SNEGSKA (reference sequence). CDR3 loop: CSAPTGNFNTEAFF.

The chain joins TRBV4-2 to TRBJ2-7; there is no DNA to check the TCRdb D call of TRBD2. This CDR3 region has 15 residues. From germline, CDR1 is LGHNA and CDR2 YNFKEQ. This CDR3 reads CASSQDSGSSYEQYF.

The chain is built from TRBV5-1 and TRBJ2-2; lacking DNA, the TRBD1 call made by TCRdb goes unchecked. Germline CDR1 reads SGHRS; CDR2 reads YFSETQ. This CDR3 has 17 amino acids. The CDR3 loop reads CASSLPIDRGNTGELFF.

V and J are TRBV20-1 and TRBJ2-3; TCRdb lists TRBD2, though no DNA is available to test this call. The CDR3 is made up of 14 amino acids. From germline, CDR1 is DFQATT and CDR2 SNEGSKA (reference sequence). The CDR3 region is CSASPRWDTDTQYF.

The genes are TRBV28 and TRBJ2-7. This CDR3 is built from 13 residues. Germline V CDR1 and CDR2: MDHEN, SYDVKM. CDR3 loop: CASSFGSSYEQYF.

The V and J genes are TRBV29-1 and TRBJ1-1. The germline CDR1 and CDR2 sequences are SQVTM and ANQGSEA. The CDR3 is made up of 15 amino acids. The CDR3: CSVLLDGTSNTEAFF.

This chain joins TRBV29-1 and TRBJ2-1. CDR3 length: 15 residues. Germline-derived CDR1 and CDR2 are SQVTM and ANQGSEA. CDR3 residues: CSVEKHLNSYNEQFF.

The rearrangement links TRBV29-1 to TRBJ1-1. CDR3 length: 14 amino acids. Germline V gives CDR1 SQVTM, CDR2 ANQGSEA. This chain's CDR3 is CSVEDPTDGTEAFF.

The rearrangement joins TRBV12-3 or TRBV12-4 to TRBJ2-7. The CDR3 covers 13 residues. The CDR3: CASSLGWSQEQYF.

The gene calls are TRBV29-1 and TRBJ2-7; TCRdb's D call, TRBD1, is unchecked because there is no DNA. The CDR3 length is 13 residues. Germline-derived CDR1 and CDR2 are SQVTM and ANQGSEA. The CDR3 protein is CSVGETGGYEQYF.

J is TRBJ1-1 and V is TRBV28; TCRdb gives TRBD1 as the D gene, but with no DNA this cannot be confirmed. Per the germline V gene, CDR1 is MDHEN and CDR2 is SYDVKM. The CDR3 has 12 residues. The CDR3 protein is CASSATTGVAFF.

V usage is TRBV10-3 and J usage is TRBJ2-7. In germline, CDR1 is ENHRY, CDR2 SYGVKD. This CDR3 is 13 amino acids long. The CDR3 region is CAISESKGYEQYF.

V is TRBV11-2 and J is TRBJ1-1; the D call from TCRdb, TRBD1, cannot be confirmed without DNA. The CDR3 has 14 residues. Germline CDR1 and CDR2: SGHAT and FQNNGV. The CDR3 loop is CASSLVGRGTEAFF.

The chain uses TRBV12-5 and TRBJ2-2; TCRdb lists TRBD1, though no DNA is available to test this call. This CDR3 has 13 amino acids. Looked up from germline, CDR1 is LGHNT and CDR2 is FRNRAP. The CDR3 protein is CASGPTVSGELFF.

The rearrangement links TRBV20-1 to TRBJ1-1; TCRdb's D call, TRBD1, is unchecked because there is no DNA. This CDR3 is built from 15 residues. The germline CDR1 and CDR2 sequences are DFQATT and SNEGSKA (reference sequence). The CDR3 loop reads CSARLKGRPGQRAFF.

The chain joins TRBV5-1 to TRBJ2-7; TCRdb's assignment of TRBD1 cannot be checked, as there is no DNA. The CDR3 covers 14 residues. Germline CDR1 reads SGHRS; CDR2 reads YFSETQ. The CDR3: CASSYAGTTYEQYF.

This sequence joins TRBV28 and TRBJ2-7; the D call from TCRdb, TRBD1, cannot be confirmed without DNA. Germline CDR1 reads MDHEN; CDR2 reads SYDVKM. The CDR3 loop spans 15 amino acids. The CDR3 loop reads CASSSTGAKGYEQYF.

The CDR3 sequence: CASSEGGAGNEQFF. The J gene is TRBJ2-1, the V gene TRBV6-4; lacking DNA, the TRBD1 call made by TCRdb goes unchecked. The CDR3 is 14 amino acids. Per germline, CDR1 MRHNA and CDR2 SNTAGT.

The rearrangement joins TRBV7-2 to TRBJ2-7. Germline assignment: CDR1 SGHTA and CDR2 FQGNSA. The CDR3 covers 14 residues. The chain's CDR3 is CASSRMESAYEQYF.

The CDR3 here is CASSLAPEGNTIYF. This chain connects TRBV7-6 to TRBJ1-3. Germline CDR1 is SGHVS and CDR2 is FNYEAQ. CDR3 length equals 14 residues.

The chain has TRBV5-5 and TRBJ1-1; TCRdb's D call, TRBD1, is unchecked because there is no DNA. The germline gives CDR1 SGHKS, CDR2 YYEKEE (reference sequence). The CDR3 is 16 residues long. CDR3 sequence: CASSLDSGTWNTEAFF.

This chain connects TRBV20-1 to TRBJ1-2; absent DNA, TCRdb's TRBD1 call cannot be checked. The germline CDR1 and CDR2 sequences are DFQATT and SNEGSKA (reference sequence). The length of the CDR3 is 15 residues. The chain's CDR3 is CSPNPRAGHLYGYTF.

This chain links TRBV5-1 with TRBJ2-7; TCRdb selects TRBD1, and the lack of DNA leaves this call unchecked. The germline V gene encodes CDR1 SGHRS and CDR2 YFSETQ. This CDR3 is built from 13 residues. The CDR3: CASSDGGAYEQYF.

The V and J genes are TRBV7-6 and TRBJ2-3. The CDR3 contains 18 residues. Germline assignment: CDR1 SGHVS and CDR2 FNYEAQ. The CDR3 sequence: CASSLPRSPGQLTDTQYF.